One sample yielded the 5 T cell receptor beta chains listed below, sequenced in a study of blood T cell repertoires in COVID-19. TCRdb's copy holds only in-frame clones and misses some; the assay was immunoSEQ multiplex PCR. The profile covers 88,000 or so clones, with around nine tenths appearing a single time and roughly 2% taken by the ten largest. The material sequenced was peripheral blood. Receptors were obtained from a man between 50 and 59 years old with acute or convalescent COVID-19.

This chain joins TRBV30 and TRBJ2-5; D is possibly TRBD1 (6 bases). Trimming took 2 bases from V and 5 from J, leaving 12 bases between them. Germline loops: CDR1 GTSNPN, CDR2 SVGIG (reference sequence). The CDR3 consists of 13 residues. Here the CDR3 DNA reads TGTGCCTGGAGTAGGAAGGGGGATGAGACCCAGTACTTC. It translates to CAWSRKGDETQYF.

The chain employs TRBV19 and TRBJ2-7; D is ambiguous. Germline V gives CDR1 LNHDA, CDR2 SQIVND (reference sequence). The CDR3 loop spans 13 amino acids. Trimming shortened V by 1 base and J by 6 bases, and 10 bases separated the two germline ends. For the CDR3, the DNA is TGTGCCAGTAGTATAGCCCCGTCGGGCGAGCAGTACTTC. As protein: CASSIAPSGEQYF. The full variable domain, its missing parts supplied by reference TRBV19 and TRBJ2-7, is DGGITQSPKYLFRKEGQNVTLSCEQNLNHDAMYWYRQDPGQGLRLIYYSQIVNDFQKGDIAEGYSVSREKKESFPLTVTSAQKNPTAFYLCASSIAPSGEQYFGPGTRLTVT.

V usage is TRBV3-1 (or the pseudogene TRBV3-2) and J usage is TRBJ1-1; TRBD1 matches at 8 bases. This CDR3 has 14 amino acids. With 5 bases clipped from V and 1 base from J, the junction kept 3 bases outside the gene matches. CDR1 is LGHDT, CDR2 YNNKEL, per germline (reference sequence). The CDR3 spells CASSDRGQNTEAFF. For the CDR3, the DNA is TGTGCCAGCAGCGACAGGGGACAGAACACTGAAGCTTTCTTT.

In this sample, this clone turned up once. This chain uses TRBV13 with TRBJ2-2, with 9 bases aligning to TRBD1. V lost 3 bases, J lost 4 bases, and 3 bases stayed unmatched. The CDR3 sequence is 15 residues long. The V gene's germline CDR1 is PRHDT and CDR2 FYEKMQ (reference sequence). The CDR3, as DNA: TGTGCCAGCAGCTTGGACAGGGGAGGCACCGGGGAGCTGTTTTTT. This translates into CASSLDRGGTGELFF.

The genes are TRBV19 and TRBJ1-5; 7 positions agree with TRBD1. The CDR3 is 13 residues long. Germline CDR1 is LNHDA and CDR2 is SQIVND (reference sequence). J was trimmed by 5 bases and V by 6 bases; bases with no gene match: 4. The CDR3 loop reads CASRGGQYQPQHF. The CDR3 DNA reads TGTGCCAGTAGAGGGGGACAGTATCAGCCCCAGCATTTT.